The 24 T cell receptor beta chains in this list originate from one sample, sequenced in a study of OX40 agonist ivuxolimab in advanced cancers. Only in-frame clones appear in the TCRdb table, and some are missing; sequencing was by immunoSEQ multiplex PCR. The sample lists tens of thousands of clones, 91% occurring once. Sequences were derived from CD4+ or CD8+ T cells sorted from blood, sampled in a trial of the OX40 agonist ivuxolimab. Receptor source: an adult with an advanced solid tumor such as melanoma, head and neck, liver or kidney cancer.

V and J are TRBV5-4 and TRBJ2-4; no firm D call. V was shortened by 2 bases and J by 6 bases, with 3 bases between the two germline ends. The CDR3 is 11 amino acids. Per the germline V gene, CDR1 is SGHNT and CDR2 is YYREEE (reference sequence). CDR3 in amino acids: CASSFGNIQYF. As DNA, the CDR3 is TGTGCCAGCAGCTTTGGAAACATTCAGTACTTC.

This chain joins TRBV7-9 and TRBJ2-1; a possible D gene is TRBD1 (8 bases). The germline V gene has CDR1 SEHNR and CDR2 FQNEAQ (reference sequence). The V end lost 5 bases, the J end lost 3 bases, and 14 bases lay between the germline ends. This CDR3 comprises 15 residues. The CDR3 reads CASSPTGGDYNEQFF. In DNA, the CDR3 is TGTGCCAGCAGCCCTACAGGGGGGGACTACAATGAGCAGTTCTTC.

The chain combines TRBV28 with TRBJ2-7, with D maybe TRBD2 (6 bases). This CDR3 is built from 15 residues. Germline V gene data show CDR1 as MDHEN and CDR2 as SYDVKM. V was pared by 2 bases and J by 6 bases, with 17 bases between. The CDR3 protein is CASSLIGLARVEQYF. CDR3 DNA: TGTGCCAGCAGTTTAATCGGCCTAGCGAGGGTCGAGCAGTACTTC. Full variable domain (outside the CDR3, taken from reference TRBV28 and TRBJ2-7): DVKVTQSSRYLVKRTGEKVFLECVQDMDHENMFWYRQDPGLGLRLIYFSYDVKMKEKGDIPEGYSVSREKKERFSLILESASTNQTSMYLCASSLIGLARVEQYFGPGTRLTVT.

The chain joins TRBV10-3 to TRBJ2-3; no definite D call. With 8 bases removed from V and 0 bases from J, the gap between germline ends came to 12 bases. This CDR3 spans 14 amino acids. Germline V gene data show CDR1 as ENHRY and CDR2 as SYGVKD. The CDR3 protein is CAIRTVTSTDTQYF. For the CDR3, the DNA is TGTGCCATCCGAACAGTAACTAGCACAGATACGCAGTATTTT.

The V and J genes are TRBV7-8 and TRBJ2-7, with TRBD1 identical over 11 bases. The CDR3 is 15 amino acids. CDR1 is SGHVS, CDR2 FQNEAQ, per germline. V lost 4 bases to trimming and J lost 5 bases; unmatched junction nucleotides: 7. This CDR3 is CASSSLGGQGDEQYF. Here the CDR3 DNA reads TGTGCCAGCAGCTCCCTCGGGGGACAGGGGGACGAGCAGTACTTC.

The rearrangement links TRBV28 to TRBJ1-5; D gene uncertain. The CDR3 spans 13 residues. Germline-derived CDR1 and CDR2 are MDHEN and SYDVKM. The V end was cut by 3 bases, the J end by 8 bases, with 11 bases between. CDR3 loop: CASSFSEPKPQHF. The CDR3 DNA follows: TGTGCCAGCAGTTTCTCGGAGCCAAAGCCCCAGCATTTT.

The rearrangement links TRBV28 to TRBJ2-5; D unresolved. The CDR3 length is 11 residues. Germline loops: CDR1 MDHEN, CDR2 SYDVKM. Trimming shortened V by 3 bases and J by 5 bases, and 4 bases separated the two germline ends. The CDR3 is CASSFRETQYF. In DNA, the CDR3 is TGTGCCAGCAGTTTTCGGGAGACCCAGTACTTC.

The V gene is TRBV5-8, the J gene TRBJ2-7, with D possibly called TRBD1 or TRBD2 (5 bases each). The ends were cut back, 4 bases at V and 4 bases at J, with 15 bases in the middle. Germline V gene sequence: CDR1 SGHTS, CDR2 YDEGEE. This CDR3 is 14 amino acids long. The CDR3 DNA reads as TGTGCCAGCAGCCCCGGGACGCAACTGTACGAGCAGTACGTC. Amino acid sequence: CASSPGTQLYEQYV.

The rearrangement links TRBV5-1 to TRBJ1-1, with TRBD1 matching 7 bases. Germline V CDR1 and CDR2: SGHRS, YFSETQ. V dropped 2 bases and J dropped 7; count of bases not matched to a gene: 8. This CDR3 contains 14 residues. The CDR3 region is CASSFTRGPNEAFF. The CDR3 DNA sequence: TGCGCCAGCAGCTTTACTAGGGGGCCCAATGAAGCTTTCTTT.

The chain joins TRBV19 to TRBJ2-4, with D perhaps matching TRBD1 or TRBD2 (7 bases each). Looked up from germline, CDR1 is LNHDA and CDR2 is SQIVND (reference sequence). Deletions cut 6 bases from V and 1 base from J, with 16 bases between. This CDR3 has 16 residues. In nucleotides, the CDR3 is TGTGCCAGTAGCTATGACAGGGAGGGTGCCAAAAACATTCAGTACTTC. This gives the protein CASSYDREGAKNIQYF.

J is TRBJ1-1 and V is TRBV9; maybe TRBD1 (5 bases). CDR3 size: 15 residues. V was trimmed by 4 bases and J by 4 bases, leaving 17 bases between them. Germline V gene data show CDR1 as SGDLS and CDR2 as YYNGEE. The CDR3 region is CASSPQMGDFTEAFF. The CDR3 DNA reads as TGTGCCAGCAGCCCCCAGATGGGGGATTTCACTGAAGCTTTCTTT. Based on the CDR3 plus reference TRBV9 and TRBJ1-1, the full variable domain is DSGVTQTPKHLITATGQRVTLRCSPRSGDLSVYWYQQSLDQGLQFLIQYYNGEERAKGNILERFSAQQFPDLHSELNLSSLELGDSALYFCASSPQMGDFTEAFFGQGTRLTVV.

The chain uses TRBV7-9 and TRBJ2-7; 16 bases agree with TRBD2. Germline CDR1 and CDR2: SEHNR and FQNEAQ (reference sequence). The CDR3 contains 17 residues. Unmatched junction bases numbered 6, after V lost 5 bases and J lost 2 bases. CDR3 sequence: CASSPGLAGGPAYEQYF. CDR3 in DNA: TGTGCCAGCAGCCCGGGACTAGCGGGAGGGCCTGCCTACGAGCAGTACTTC. Full variable domain (rest looked up from reference TRBV7-9 and TRBJ2-7): DTGVSQNPRHKITKRGQNVTFRCDPISEHNRLYWYRQTLGQGPEFLTYFQNEAQLEKSRLLSDRFSAERPKGSFSTLEIQRTEQGDSAMYLCASSPGLAGGPAYEQYFGPGTRLTVT.

This chain uses TRBV27 with TRBJ2-7; TRBD1 matches at 12 bases. V shed 6 bases, J shed 5 bases, and the junction held 8 bases outside the gene matches. Per the germline V gene, CDR1 is MNHEY and CDR2 is SMNVEV (reference sequence). The CDR3 totals 15 residues. CDR3 amino acids: CASRQLGTGGHEQYF. The CDR3 DNA follows: TGTGCCAGCAGACAGCTCGGGACAGGGGGCCACGAGCAGTACTTC.

The gene calls are TRBV10-3 and TRBJ2-1; D is perhaps TRBD1 (6 bases). The CDR3 is 14 residues long. V lost 10 bases to trimming and J lost 7 bases, with 20 bases between them. The V gene's germline CDR1 is ENHRY and CDR2 SYGVKD. The CDR3 coding sequence is TGTGCCAGCGACGGGACACCCGAAGTAAATGAGCAGTTCTTC. This encodes CASDGTPEVNEQFF.

The rearrangement joins TRBV9 to TRBJ2-1; D possibly corresponds to TRBD1 (6 bases). Germline V gene lookup returns CDR1 SGDLS and CDR2 YYNGEE. This CDR3 is built from 15 residues. V was trimmed by 0 bases and J by 5 bases, leaving 12 bases between them. The CDR3 spells CASSVALQGDNEQFF. For the CDR3, the DNA is TGTGCCAGCAGCGTAGCTTTACAGGGAGACAATGAGCAGTTCTTC.

The chain carries TRBV19 and TRBJ2-1; 9 bases match TRBD2. Germline assignment: CDR1 LNHDA and CDR2 SQIVND (reference sequence). The V segment lost 7 bases and the J segment 4 bases; nucleotides outside the gene matches: 8. The CDR3 consists of 15 residues. For the CDR3, the DNA is TGTGCCAGTACTACTAGCGGGCCCTCTTACAATGAGCAGTTCTTC. Protein sequence: CASTTSGPSYNEQFF. Filled out from reference TRBV19 and TRBJ2-1, the complete variable domain reads DGGITQSPKYLFRKEGQNVTLSCEQNLNHDAMYWYRQDPGQGLRLIYYSQIVNDFQKGDIAEGYSVSREKKESFPLTVTSAQKNPTAFYLCASTTSGPSYNEQFFGPGTRLTVL.

The rearrangement uses TRBV7-6 and TRBJ2-1; 11 nucleotides match TRBD2. This CDR3 comprises 16 residues. With V trimmed by 1 base and J by 4 bases, 3 bases remained unmatched. Per the germline V gene, CDR1 is SGHVS and CDR2 is FNYEAQ. Written as DNA, the CDR3 is TGTGCCAGCAGCTTAGTGACTAGCGGGAATTACAATGAGCAGTTCTTC. Protein product: CASSLVTSGNYNEQFF. The full variable domain, completed using reference TRBV7-6 and TRBJ2-1, is GAGVSQSPRYKVTKRGQDVALRCDPISGHVSLYWYRQALGQGPEFLTYFNYEAQQDKSGLPNDRFSAERPEGSISTLTIQRTEQRDSAMYRCASSLVTSGNYNEQFFGPGTRLTVL.

The V and J genes are TRBV5-1 and TRBJ2-1; D gene ambiguous. V lost 1 base, J lost 8 bases, and 4 bases lay in between. The germline V gene has CDR1 SGHRS and CDR2 YFSETQ. The CDR3 is 11 residues long. The CDR3 protein is CASSLMYEQFF. The CDR3 bases are TGCGCCAGCAGCTTGATGTATGAGCAGTTCTTC.

V is TRBV7-9 and J is TRBJ1-2, with TRBD1 as a possible D gene (5 bases). The V end lost 0 bases, the J end lost 4 bases, and 15 bases lay between the germline ends. The CDR3 runs to 16 residues. Germline CDR1 SEHNR, CDR2 FQNEAQ (reference sequence). As DNA, the CDR3 is TGTGCCAGCAGCTTAGCAGGACTAGAGGGGAGCTATGGCTACACCTTC. Protein product: CASSLAGLEGSYGYTF.

The V gene is TRBV27, the J gene TRBJ2-1; D possibly corresponds to TRBD2 (6 bases). V was cut by 8 bases and J by 8 bases, with 22 bases left in between. The germline CDR1 and CDR2 sequences are MNHEY and SMNVEV (reference sequence). The CDR3 sequence is 15 residues long. The CDR3 sequence is CASGPTSFGSDEQFF. In DNA form, the CDR3 reads TGTGCCAGCGGACCGACTAGTTTCGGTTCCGATGAGCAGTTCTTC.

The chain joins TRBV14 to TRBJ2-7; D is uncertain. Between the trimmed V and J ends, which lost 0 bases and 0 bases, there was a span of 6 bases. The CDR3 sequence is 14 residues long. CDR1 and CDR2 (germline): SGHDN, FVKESK. The CDR3 loop is CASSQDLNSYEQYF. CDR3 bases: TGTGCCAGCAGCCAAGATCTTAACTCCTACGAGCAGTACTTC. The full variable domain, rest sourced from reference TRBV14 and TRBJ2-7, is EAGVTQFPSHSVIEKGQTVTLRCDPISGHDNLYWYRRVMGKEIKFLLHFVKESKQDESGMPNNRFLAERTGGTYSTLKVQPAELEDSGVYFCASSQDLNSYEQYFGPGTRLTVT.

The V call is TRBV27, the J call TRBJ1-6, with a possible D match to TRBD1 (5 bases). CDR1 MNHEY and CDR2 SMNVEV come from the germline V gene (reference sequence). V dropped 8 bases and J dropped 2 bases, with 16 bases sitting between them. CDR3 size: 16 residues. In DNA form, the CDR3 reads TGTGCCAGCTCCTCCGGGGGGAGCGCCTATAATTCACCCCTCCACTTT. Amino acid sequence: CASSSGGSAYNSPLHF.

The V call is TRBV28, the J call TRBJ2-7, with D tentatively TRBD1 or TRBD2 (5 bases each). The CDR3 extends over 14 amino acids. CDR1 MDHEN and CDR2 SYDVKM come from the germline V gene. Trimming stripped 6 bases from V and 3 bases from J, with 15 bases between. The CDR3 loop is CASRPWGTVYEQYF. The CDR3 coding sequence is TGTGCCAGCAGACCATGGGGGACGGTCTACGAGCAGTACTTC.

The chain is built from TRBV5-5 and TRBJ1-1; tentatively, D is TRBD1 (5 bases). The CDR3 length is 11 residues. The germline V gene has CDR1 SGHKS and CDR2 YYEKEE (reference sequence). Trimming pared 4 bases from V and 8 bases from J, leaving 9 bases between. This CDR3 is CASSPGGEAFF. In DNA form, the CDR3 reads TGTGCCAGCAGCCCCGGGGGGGAAGCTTTCTTT.